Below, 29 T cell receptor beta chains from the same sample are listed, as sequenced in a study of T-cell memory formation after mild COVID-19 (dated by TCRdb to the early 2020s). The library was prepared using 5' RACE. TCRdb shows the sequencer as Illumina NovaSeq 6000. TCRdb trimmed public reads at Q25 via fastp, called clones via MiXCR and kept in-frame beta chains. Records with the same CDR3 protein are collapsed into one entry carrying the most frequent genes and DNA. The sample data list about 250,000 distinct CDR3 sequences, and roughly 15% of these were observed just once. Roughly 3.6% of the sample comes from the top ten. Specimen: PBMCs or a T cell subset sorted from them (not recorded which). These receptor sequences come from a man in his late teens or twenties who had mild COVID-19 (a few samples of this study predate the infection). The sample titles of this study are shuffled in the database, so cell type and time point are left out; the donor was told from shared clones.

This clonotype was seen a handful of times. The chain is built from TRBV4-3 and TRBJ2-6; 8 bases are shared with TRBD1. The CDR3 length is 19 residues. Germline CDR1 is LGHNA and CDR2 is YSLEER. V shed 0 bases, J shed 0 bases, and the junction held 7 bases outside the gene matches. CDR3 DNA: TGCGCCAGCAGCCAAGAACCCCCAGGGGGCTCCTCTGGGGCCAACGTCCTGACTTTC. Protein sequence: CASSQEPPGGSSGANVLTF.

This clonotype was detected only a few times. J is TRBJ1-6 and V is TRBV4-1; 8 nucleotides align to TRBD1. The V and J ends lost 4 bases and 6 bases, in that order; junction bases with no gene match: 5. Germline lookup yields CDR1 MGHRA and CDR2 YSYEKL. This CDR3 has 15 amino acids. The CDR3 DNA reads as TGCGCCAGCAGCCCGAATGGACAGGGTAATTCACCCCTCCACTTT. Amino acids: CASSPNGQGNSPLHF.

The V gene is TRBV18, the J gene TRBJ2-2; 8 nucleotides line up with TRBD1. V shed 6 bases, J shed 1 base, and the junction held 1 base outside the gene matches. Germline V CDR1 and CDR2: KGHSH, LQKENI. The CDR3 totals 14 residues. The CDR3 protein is CASSGQGNTGELFF. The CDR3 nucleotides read TGTGCCAGCTCTGGACAGGGGAACACCGGGGAGCTGTTTTTT.

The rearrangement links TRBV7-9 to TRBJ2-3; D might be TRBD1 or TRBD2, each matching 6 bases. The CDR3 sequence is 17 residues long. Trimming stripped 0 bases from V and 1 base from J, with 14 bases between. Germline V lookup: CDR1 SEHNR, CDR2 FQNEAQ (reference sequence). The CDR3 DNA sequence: TGTGCCAGCAGCTTAGCAGGAGGGGGATTAGGCACAGATACGCAGTATTTT. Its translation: CASSLAGGGLGTDTQYF.

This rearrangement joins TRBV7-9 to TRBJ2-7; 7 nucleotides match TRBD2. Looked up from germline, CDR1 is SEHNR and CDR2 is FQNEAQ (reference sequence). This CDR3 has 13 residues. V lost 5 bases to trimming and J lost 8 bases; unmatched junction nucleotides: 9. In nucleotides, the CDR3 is TGTGCCAGCAGCCCTGGGGGGGACGGACAGCAGTACGTC. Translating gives CASSPGGDGQQYV.

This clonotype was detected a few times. The CDR3 coding sequence is TGCGCCAGCAGCTCCCCGTCGGGGGGGGACACTGAAGCTTTCTTT. Residues: CASSSPSGGDTEAFF. The gene calls are TRBV5-1 and TRBJ1-1; D may be TRBD1 (5 bases). Germline-derived CDR1 and CDR2 are SGHRS and YFSETQ. V lost 3 bases and J lost 3, with 15 bases in between. This CDR3 has 15 residues.

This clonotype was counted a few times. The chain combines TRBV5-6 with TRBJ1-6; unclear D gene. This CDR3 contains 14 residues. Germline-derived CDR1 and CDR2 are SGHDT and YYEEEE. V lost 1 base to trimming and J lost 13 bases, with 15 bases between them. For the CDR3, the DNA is TGTGCCAGCAGCTTGAGGGCAGGAGAGACCCCCCTCCACTTT. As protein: CASSLRAGETPLHF.

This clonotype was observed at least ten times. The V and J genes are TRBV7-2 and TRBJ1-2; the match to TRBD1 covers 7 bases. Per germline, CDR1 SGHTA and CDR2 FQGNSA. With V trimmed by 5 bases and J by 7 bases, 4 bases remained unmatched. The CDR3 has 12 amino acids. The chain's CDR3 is CASSPGGSGYTF. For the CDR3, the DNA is TGTGCCAGCAGCCCAGGGGGTAGTGGCTACACCTTC.

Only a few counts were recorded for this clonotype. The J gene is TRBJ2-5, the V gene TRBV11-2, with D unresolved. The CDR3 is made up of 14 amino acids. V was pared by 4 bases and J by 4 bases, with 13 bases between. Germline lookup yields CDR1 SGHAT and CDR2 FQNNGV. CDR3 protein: CASSSQVWRETQYF. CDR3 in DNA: TGTGCCAGCAGCTCCCAGGTTTGGAGAGAGACCCAGTACTTC. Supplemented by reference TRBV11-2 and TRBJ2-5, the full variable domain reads EAGVAQSPRYKIIEKRQSVAFWCNPISGHATLYWYQQILGQGPKLLIQFQNNGVVDDSQLPKDRFSAERLKGVDSTLKIQPAKLEDSAVYLCASSSQVWRETQYFGPGTRLLVL.

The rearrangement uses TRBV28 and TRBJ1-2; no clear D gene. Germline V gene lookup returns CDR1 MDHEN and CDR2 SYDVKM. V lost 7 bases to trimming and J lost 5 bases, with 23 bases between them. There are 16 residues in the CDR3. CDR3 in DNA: TGTGCCAGCACCTCCGGAGGAGGTCAAGGATTTTATGGCTACACCTTC. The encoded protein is CASTSGGGQGFYGYTF.

The CDR3 bases are TGTGCCAGCTGGGCGAGTCGGAATGAGCAGTTCTTC. This codes for CASWASRNEQFF. The V and J genes are TRBV7-3 and TRBJ2-1, with unresolved D. The CDR3 loop spans 12 amino acids. The germline gives CDR1 SGHTA, CDR2 FQGTGA. Trimming removed 8 bases at V and 7 bases at J, with 12 bases between.

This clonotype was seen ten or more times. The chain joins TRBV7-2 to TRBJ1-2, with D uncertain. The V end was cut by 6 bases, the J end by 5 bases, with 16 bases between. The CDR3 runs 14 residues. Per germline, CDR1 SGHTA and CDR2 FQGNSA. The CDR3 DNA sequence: TGTGCCAGCAGTTCCACAAGAGGACGGTATGGCTACACCTTC. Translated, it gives CASSSTRGRYGYTF.

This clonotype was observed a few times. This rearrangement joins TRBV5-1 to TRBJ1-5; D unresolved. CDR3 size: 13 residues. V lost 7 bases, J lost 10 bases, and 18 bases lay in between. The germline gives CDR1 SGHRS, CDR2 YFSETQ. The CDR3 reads CASSPDPDEPQHF. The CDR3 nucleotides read TGCGCCAGCTCTCCGGACCCTGACGAACCCCAGCATTTT.

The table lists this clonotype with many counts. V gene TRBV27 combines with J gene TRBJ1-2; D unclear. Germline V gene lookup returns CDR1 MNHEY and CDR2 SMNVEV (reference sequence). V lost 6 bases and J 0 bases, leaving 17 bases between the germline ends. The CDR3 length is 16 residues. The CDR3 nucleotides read TGTGCCAGCAGGGGATTGTGGGGAGAGCCTAACTATGGCTACACCTTC. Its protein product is CASRGLWGEPNYGYTF.

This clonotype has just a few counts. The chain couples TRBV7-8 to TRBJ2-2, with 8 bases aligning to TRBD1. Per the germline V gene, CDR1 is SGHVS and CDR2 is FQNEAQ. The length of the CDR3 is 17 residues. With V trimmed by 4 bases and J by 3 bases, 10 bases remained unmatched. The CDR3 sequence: CASSSGGAGGHTGELFF. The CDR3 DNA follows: TGTGCCAGCAGCTCAGGGGGCGCTGGAGGTCACACCGGGGAGCTGTTTTTT. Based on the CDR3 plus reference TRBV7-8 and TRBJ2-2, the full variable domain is GAGVSQSPRYKVAKRGQDVALRCDPISGHVSLFWYQQALGQGPEFLTYFQNEAQLDKSGLPSDRFFAERPEGSVSTLKIQRTQQEDSAVYLCASSSGGAGGHTGELFFGEGSRLTVL.

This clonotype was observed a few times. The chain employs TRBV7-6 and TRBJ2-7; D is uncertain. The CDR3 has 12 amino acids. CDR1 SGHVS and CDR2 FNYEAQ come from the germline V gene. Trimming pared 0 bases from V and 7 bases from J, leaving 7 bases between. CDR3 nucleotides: TGTGCCAGCAGCTTAGCCTCTAGAGAGCAGTACTTC. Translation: CASSLASREQYF.

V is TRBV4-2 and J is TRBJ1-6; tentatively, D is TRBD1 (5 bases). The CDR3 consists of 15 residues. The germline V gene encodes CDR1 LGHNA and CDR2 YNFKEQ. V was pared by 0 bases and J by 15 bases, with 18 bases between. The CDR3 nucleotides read TGTGCCAGCAGCCAAGAACAGGTGATAGGGGTTCGCCTCCACTTT. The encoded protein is CASSQEQVIGVRLHF.

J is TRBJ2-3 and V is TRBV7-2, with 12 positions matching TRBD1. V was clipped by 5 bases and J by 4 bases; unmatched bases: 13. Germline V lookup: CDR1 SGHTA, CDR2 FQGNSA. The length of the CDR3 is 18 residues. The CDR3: CASSGPGQGAFRADTQYF. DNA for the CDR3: TGTGCCAGCAGCGGCCCGGGACAGGGGGCTTTTCGAGCAGATACGCAGTATTTT.

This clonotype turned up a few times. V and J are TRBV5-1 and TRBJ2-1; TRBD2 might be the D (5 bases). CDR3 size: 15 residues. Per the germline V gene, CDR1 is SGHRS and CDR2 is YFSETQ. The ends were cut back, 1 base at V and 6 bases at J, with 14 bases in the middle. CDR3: CASSLSGLGSNEQFF. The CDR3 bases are TGCGCCAGCAGCTTGAGCGGACTGGGGTCCAATGAGCAGTTCTTC.

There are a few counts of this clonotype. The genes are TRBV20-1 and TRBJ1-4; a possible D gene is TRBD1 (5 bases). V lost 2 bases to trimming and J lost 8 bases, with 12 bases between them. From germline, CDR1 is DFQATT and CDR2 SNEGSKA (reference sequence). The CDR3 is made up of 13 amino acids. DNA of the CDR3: TGCAGTGCTAGAAAACAGGTTTGGGAAAAACTGTTTTTT. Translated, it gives CSARKQVWEKLFF.

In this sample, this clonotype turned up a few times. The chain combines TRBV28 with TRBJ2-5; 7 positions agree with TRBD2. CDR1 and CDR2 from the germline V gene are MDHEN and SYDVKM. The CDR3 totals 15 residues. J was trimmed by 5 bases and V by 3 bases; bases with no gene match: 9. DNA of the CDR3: TGTGCCAGCAGTTTTGGGATAGCGGGCGGGGAGACCCAGTACTTC. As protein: CASSFGIAGGETQYF.

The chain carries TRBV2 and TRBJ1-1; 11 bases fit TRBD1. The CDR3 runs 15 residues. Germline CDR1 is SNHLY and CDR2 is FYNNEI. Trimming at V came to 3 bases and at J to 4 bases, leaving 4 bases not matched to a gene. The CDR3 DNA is TGTGCCAGCAGTGATTTCGGGACAGGGGGCACTGAAGCTTTCTTT. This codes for CASSDFGTGGTEAFF.

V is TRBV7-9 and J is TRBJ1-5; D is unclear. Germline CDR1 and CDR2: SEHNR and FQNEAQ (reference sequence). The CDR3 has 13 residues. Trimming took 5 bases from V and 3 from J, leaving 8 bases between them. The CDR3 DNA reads TGTGCCAGCAGCCCCTTCTCCAATCAGCCCCAGCATTTT. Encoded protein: CASSPFSNQPQHF.

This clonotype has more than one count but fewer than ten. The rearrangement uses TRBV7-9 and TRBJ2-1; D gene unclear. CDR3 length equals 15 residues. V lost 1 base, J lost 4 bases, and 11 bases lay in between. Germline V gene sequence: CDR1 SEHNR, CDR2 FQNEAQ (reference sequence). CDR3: CASSLGDSYYNEQFF. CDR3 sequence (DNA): TGTGCCAGCAGCTTAGGGGATTCCTATTACAATGAGCAGTTCTTC.

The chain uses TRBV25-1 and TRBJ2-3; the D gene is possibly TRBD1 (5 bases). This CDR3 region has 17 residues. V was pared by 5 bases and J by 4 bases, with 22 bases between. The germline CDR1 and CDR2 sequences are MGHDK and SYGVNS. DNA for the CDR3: TGTGCCAGCAGTCAGAGGACCGTAGGGGAAGGAGCAGATACGCAGTATTTT. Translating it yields CASSQRTVGEGADTQYF.

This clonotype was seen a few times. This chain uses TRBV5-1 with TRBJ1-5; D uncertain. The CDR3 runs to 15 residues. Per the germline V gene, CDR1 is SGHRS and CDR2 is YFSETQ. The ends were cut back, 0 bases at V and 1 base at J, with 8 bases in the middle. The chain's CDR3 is CASSLEGTSNQPQHF. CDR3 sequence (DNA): TGCGCCAGCAGCTTGGAGGGAACGAGCAATCAGCCCCAGCATTTT. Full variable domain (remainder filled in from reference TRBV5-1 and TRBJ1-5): KAGVTQTPRYLIKTRGQQVTLSCSPISGHRSVSWYQQTPGQGLQFLFEYFSETQRNKGNFPGRFSGRQFSNSRSEMNVSTLELGDSALYLCASSLEGTSNQPQHFGDGTRLSIL.

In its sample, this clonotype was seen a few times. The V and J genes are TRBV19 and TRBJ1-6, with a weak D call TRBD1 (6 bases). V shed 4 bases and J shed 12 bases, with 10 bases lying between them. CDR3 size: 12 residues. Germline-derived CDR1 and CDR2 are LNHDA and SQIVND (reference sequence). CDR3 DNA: TGTGCCAGTAGTACCCTGGACAGACCCCTCCACTTT. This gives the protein CASSTLDRPLHF.

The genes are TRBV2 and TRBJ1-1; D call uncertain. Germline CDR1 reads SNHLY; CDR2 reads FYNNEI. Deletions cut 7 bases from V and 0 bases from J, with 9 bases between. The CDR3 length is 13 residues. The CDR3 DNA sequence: TGTGCCAGCATAGTAGACATGAACACTGAAGCTTTCTTT. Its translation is CASIVDMNTEAFF.

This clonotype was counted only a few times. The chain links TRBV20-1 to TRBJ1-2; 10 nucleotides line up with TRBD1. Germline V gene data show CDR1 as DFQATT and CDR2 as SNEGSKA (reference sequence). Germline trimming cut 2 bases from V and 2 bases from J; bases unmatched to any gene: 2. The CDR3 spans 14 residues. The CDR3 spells CSARPGQGNYGYTF. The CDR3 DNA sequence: TGCAGTGCTAGACCGGGACAGGGGAACTATGGCTACACCTTC.